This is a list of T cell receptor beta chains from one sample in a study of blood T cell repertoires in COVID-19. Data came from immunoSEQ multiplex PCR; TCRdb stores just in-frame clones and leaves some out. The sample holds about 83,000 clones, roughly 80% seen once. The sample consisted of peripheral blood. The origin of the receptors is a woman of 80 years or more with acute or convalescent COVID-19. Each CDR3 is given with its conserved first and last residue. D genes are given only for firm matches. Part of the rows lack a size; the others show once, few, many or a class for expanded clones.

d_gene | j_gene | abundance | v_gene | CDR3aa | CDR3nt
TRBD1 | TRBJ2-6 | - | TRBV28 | CASSLSRTGRGANVLTF | TGTGCCAGCAGTCTTTCCCGGACAGGGAGAGGGGCCAACGTCCTGACTTTC
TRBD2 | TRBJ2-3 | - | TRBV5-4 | CASSLALAGVGTQYF | TGTGCCAGCAGCTTGGCCCTAGCGGGGGTAGGGACGCAGTATTTT
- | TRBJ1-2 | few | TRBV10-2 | CASSEATVNYGYTF | TGCGCCAGCAGTGAGGCGACAGTTAACTATGGCTACACCTTC
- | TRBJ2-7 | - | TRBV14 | CASSQGVEYLYEQYF | TGTGCCAGCAGCCAAGGAGTGGAGTACCTCTACGAGCAGTACTTC
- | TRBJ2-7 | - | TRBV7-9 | CASSQAGITYEQYF | TGTGCCAGCAGCCAAGCCGGGATTACCTACGAGCAGTACTTC
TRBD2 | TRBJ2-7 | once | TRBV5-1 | CASSSLAGSSYEQYF | TGCGCCAGCAGCTCACTAGCGGGGTCCTCCTACGAGCAGTACTTC
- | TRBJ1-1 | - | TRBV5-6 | CASSERGYTEAFF | TGTGCCAGCAGCGAAAGGGGATACACTGAAGCTTTCTTT
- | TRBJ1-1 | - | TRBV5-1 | CASSFELMNTEAFF | TGCGCCAGCAGCTTCGAACTCATGAACACTGAAGCTTTCTTT
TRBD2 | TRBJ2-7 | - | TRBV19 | CASSIGSGGTYEQYF | TGTGCCAGTAGTATCGGGTCGGGGGGGACCTACGAGCAGTACTTC
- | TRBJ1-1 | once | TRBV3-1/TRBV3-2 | CASSHGSYTEAFF | TGTGCCAGCAGCCACGGGTCCTACACTGAAGCTTTCTTT
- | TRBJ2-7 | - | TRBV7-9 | CASSFRYEQYF | TGTGCCAGCAGCTTCCGGTACGAGCAGTACTTC
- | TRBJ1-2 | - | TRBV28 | CASSFHRDSYGYTF | TGTGCCAGCAGTTTCCACCGGGACTCCTATGGCTACACCTTC
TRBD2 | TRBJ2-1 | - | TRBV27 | CASSASGGAPGEQFF | TGTGCCAGCAGTGCTAGCGGGGGGGCGCCTGGGGAGCAGTTCTTC
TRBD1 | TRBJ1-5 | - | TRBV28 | CATVDRGGGYSNQPQHF | TGTGCCACCGTGGACAGGGGCGGCGGGTATAGCAATCAGCCCCAGCATTTT
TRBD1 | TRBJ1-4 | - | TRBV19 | CASSRPPGQGDEKLFF | TGTGCCAGTAGTCGACCGCCGGGACAGGGGGATGAAAAACTGTTTTTT
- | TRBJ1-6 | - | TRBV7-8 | CASSNYVGRENSPLHF | TGTGCCAGCAGCAACTACGTCGGGCGGGAGAATTCACCCCTCCACTTT
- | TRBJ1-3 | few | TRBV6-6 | CASSQSIGASGNTIYF | TGTGCCAGCAGTCAGTCGATAGGGGCCTCTGGAAACACCATATATTTT
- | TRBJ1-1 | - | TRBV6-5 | CATSRGEAFF | TGTGCCACTTCCAGGGGTGAAGCTTTCTTT
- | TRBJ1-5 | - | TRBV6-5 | CASSSETGPRNQPQHF | TGTGCCAGCAGTTCGGAAACAGGGCCCAGAAATCAGCCCCAGCATTTT
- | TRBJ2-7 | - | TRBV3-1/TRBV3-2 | CASSLRGWANTNYEQYF | TGTGCCAGCAGCCTCAGGGGTTGGGCTAATACCAACTACGAGCAGTACTTC
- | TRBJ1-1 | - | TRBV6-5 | CASSYSPTGSTEAFF | TGTGCCAGCAGTTACTCGCCCACAGGGTCTACTGAAGCTTTCTTT
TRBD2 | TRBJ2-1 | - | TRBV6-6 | CASSGTSGTLQDEQFF | TGTGCCAGCAGTGGGACTAGCGGCACCCTACAAGATGAGCAGTTCTTC
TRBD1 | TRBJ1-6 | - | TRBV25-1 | CASSASQGAKNSPLHF | TGTGCCAGCAGTGCATCCCAGGGGGCTAAGAATTCACCCCTCCACTTT
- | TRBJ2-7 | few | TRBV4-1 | CASSLGAYEQYF | TGCGCCAGCAGCCTGGGCGCCTACGAGCAGTACTTC
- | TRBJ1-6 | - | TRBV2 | CASSEGAGSDRPLHF | TGTGCCAGCAGTGAAGGCGCAGGGTCCGATCGGCCCCTCCACTTT
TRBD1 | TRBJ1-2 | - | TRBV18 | CASSPGQTPNYGYTF | TGTGCCAGCTCACCGGGACAGACTCCTAACTATGGCTACACCTTC
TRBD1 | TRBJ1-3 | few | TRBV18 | CASSPNTGQAGNTIYF | TGTGCCAGCTCACCTAACACGGGACAGGCTGGAAACACCATATATTTT
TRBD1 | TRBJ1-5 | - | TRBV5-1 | CASSLGPTGTSNQPQHF | TGCGCCAGCAGCTTGGGGCCGACAGGGACAAGCAATCAGCCCCAGCATTTT
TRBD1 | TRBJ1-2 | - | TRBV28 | CASSVSGTGAYGYTF | TGTGCCAGCAGCGTTTCTGGGACAGGGGCCTATGGCTACACCTTC
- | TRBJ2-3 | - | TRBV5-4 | CASSFLNTDTQYF | TGTGCCAGCAGCTTTCTAAACACAGATACGCAGTATTTT
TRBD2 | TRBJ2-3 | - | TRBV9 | CASSPRGGITDTQYF | TGTGCCAGCAGCCCCCGGGGGGGGATCACAGATACGCAGTATTTT
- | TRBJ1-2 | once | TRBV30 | CAWSVRSYGYTF | TGTGCCTGGAGTGTTAGAAGTTATGGCTACACCTTC
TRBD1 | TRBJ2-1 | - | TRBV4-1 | CASSHSDREEQFF | TGCGCCAGCAGTCATTCCGACAGGGAGGAGCAGTTCTTC
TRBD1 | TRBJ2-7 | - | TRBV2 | CASSVTGDRSHEQYF | TGTGCCAGCAGTGTGACAGGGGACCGTTCCCACGAGCAGTACTTC
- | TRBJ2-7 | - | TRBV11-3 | CASSNPRLVYGGYEQYF | TGTGCCAGCAGCAATCCCAGACTAGTTTATGGGGGCTACGAGCAGTACTTC
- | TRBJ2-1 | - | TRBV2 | CASSERGYNEQFF | TGTGCCAGCAGTGAAAGGGGGTACAATGAGCAGTTCTTC
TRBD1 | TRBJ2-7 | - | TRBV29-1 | CSVESPGTGLYEQYF | TGCAGCGTTGAAAGTCCCGGGACAGGGCTCTACGAGCAGTACTTC
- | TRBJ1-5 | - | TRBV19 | CASTFQARNQPQHF | TGTGCCAGTACCTTCCAGGCCCGAAATCAGCCCCAGCATTTT
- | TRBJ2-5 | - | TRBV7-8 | CASSFPRTLQGTQYF | TGTGCCAGCAGCTTCCCGCGGACCTTGCAGGGGACCCAGTACTTC
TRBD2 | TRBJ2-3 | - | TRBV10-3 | CATVAGELTDTQYF | TGTGCCACGGTAGCGGGAGAACTCACAGATACGCAGTATTTT
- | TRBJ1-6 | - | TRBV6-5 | CASSFRGTPISSPLHF | TGTGCCAGCAGTTTCAGGGGTACCCCTATTTCTTCACCCCTCCACTTT
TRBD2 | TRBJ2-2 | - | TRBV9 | CASSPVAGGTGELFF | TGTGCCAGCAGCCCAGTAGCGGGGGGCACCGGGGAGCTGTTTTTT
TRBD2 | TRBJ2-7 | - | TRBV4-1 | CASSPPSGGTYEQYF | TGCGCCAGCAGCCCACCTAGCGGGGGGACCTACGAGCAGTACTTC
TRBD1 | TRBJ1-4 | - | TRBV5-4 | CASSSGQFNIAPLF | TGTGCCAGCAGCTCGGGACAGTTTAATATCGCCCCCTTATTT
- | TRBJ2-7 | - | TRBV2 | CASSEELEQYF | TGTGCCAGCAGTGAAGAACTCGAGCAGTACTTC
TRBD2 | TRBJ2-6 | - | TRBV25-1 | CASSELAGVSGANVLTF | TGTGCCAGCAGTGAACTAGCGGGGGTATCTGGGGCCAACGTCCTGACTTTC
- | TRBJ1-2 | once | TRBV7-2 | CASSSVRGNSNYGYTF | TGTGCCAGCAGCTCCGTGAGGGGGAACTCTAACTATGGCTACACCTTC
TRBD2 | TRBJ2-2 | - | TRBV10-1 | CASSESGTSAGGELFF | TGCGCCAGCAGTGAGTCGGGGACTAGCGCTGGCGGGGAGCTGTTTTTT
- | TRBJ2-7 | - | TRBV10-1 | CASSEPPNTTPFYEQYF | TGCGCCAGCAGTGAGCCCCCGAATACTACTCCGTTCTACGAGCAGTACTTC
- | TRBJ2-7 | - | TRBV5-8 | CASSFRVKSSYEQYF | TGTGCCAGCAGCTTTCGGGTGAAGAGCTCCTACGAGCAGTACTTC
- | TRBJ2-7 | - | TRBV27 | CASSSRGEQYF | TGTGCCAGCAGTTCGCGAGGCGAGCAGTACTTC
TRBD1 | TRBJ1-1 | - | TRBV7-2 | CASSKMTGGWTEAFF | TGTGCCAGCAGCAAGATGACAGGGGGCTGGACTGAAGCTTTCTTT
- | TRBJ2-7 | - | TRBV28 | CASVRAPRGFYEQYF | TGTGCCAGCGTAAGGGCTCCGAGGGGGTTCTACGAGCAGTACTTC
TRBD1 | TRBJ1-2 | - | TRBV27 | CASSLVGRGDDYGYTF | TGTGCCAGCAGTTTAGTGGGCAGGGGGGATGACTATGGCTACACCTTC